By its share, the clone carrying this T cell receptor beta chain is medium-sized. These data belong to a study of T cell repertoires in cytomegalovirus infection. MiXCR, applied by TCRdb to the reads, yields one record per CDR3 protein. The table lists 200,000 to 300,000 distinct CDR3 sequences, approximately 9.1% of them singletons. The germline gives CDR1 SEHNR, CDR2 FQNEAQ (reference sequence). The CDR3 has 12 amino acids. V was trimmed by 5 bases and J by 2 bases, leaving 6 bases between them. The chain uses TRBV7-9 and TRBJ1-2; no definite D call. This receptor was identified in a human donor in good health (CMV status not recorded). Some clones in this sample may be carry-over from other donors' samples. Sequencing input: PBMCs. For the CDR3, the DNA is TGTGCCAGCAGCGACAAGAACTATGGCTACACCTTC. Its protein product is CASSDKNYGYTF.